The clone carrying this TCR beta chain was observed once. The sample is drawn from a study of blood T cell repertoires in COVID-19. Study information: Samples taken during acute and convalescent COVID-19 were collected in the United States, Italy and Spain. T cells, B-cell-depleted T cells, or PBMCs provided the cDNA or gDNA that served as material.

Original handling: Amplification with reference gene primers provided the estimates of nucleated cell counts. The method was immunoSEQ multiplex PCR; TCRdb's version includes in-frame clones alone and lacks a portion of them. The DNA was the basis for D and trimming; V, J and clone size are from that table. The sample contains 100,000 to 150,000 clones, roughly 91% of which appear only once. There are 15 residues in the CDR3. V lost 3 bases to trimming and J lost 0 bases, with 11 bases between them. From germline, CDR1 is MNHEY and CDR2 SMNVEV (reference sequence). The clonotype originates from a human donor in a cohort sampled during active COVID-19. Sequenced: peripheral blood. The chain has TRBV27 and TRBJ1-2, with TRBD1 as a possible D gene (5 bases). The DNA for the CDR3 is TGTGCCAGCAGTTTTGTGGGGCTTACTAACTATGGCTACACCTTC. This translates into CASSFVGLTNYGYTF.